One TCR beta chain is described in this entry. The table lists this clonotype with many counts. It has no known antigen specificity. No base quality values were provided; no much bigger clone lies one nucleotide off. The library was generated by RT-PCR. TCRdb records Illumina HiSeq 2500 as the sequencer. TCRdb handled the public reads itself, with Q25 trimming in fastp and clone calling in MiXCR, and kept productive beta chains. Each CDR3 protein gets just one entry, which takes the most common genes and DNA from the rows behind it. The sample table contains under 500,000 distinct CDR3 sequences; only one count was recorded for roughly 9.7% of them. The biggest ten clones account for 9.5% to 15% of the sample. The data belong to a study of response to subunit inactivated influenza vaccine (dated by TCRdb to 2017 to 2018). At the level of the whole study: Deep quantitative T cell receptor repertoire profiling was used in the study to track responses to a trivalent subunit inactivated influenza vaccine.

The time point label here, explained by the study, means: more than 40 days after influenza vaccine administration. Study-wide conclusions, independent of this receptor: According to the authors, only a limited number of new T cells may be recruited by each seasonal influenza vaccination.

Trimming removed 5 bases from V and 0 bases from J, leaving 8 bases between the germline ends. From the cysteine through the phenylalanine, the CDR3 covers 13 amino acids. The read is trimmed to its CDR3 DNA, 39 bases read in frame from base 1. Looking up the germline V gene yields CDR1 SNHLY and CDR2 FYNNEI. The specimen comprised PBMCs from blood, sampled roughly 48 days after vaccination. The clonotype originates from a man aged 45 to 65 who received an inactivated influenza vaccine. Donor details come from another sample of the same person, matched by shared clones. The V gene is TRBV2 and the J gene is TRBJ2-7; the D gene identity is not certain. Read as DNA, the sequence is TGTGCCAGCAGTCCGAGGAGCTCCTACGAGCAGTACTTC. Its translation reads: CASSPRSSYEQYF.